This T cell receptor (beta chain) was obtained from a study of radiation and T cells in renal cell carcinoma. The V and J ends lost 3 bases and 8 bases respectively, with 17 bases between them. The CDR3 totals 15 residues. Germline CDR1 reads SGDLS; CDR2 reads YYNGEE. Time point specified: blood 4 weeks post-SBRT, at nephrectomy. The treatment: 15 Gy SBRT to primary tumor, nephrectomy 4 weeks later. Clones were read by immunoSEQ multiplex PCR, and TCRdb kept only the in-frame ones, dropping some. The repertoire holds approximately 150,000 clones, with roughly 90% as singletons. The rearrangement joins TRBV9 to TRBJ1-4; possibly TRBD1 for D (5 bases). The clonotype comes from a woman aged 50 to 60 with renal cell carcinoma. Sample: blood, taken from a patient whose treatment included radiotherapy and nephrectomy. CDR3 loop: CASSASGTQGEKLFF. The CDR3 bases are TGTGCCAGCAGCGCCTCCGGGACCCAAGGGGAAAAACTGTTTTTT.